Below, 9 T cell receptor beta chains from the same sample are listed, as sequenced in a study of blood T cell repertoires in COVID-19. Method: immunoSEQ multiplex PCR; TCRdb's copy keeps in-frame clones and lacks some. The sample consists of around 250,000 clones, roughly nine tenths of them appearing once. Specimen: PBMCs or T cells enriched from blood (not recorded which). The receptor set was obtained from a human donor in a cohort exposed to, infected with or recovered from COVID-19 (not recorded which). The donor label of this sample is uncertain.

CDR3 amino acids: CASSRLTGLNTEAFF. The CDR3, as DNA: TGTGCCAGCAGTCGCCTTACAGGGCTTAACACTGAAGCTTTCTTT. The chain carries TRBV6-5 and TRBJ1-1; perhaps TRBD1 as D (6 bases). The V end lost 5 bases, the J end lost 2 bases, and 15 bases lay between the germline ends. The CDR3 is made up of 15 amino acids. The germline CDR1 and CDR2 sequences are MNHEY and SVGAGI.

The chain has TRBV5-4 and TRBJ1-6; TRBD1 matches at 11 bases. The CDR3 consists of 16 residues. Per germline, CDR1 SGHNT and CDR2 YYREEE (reference sequence). The J segment lost 6 bases and the V segment lost 2 bases, leaving 4 bases of the junction unmatched. Here the CDR3 DNA reads TGTGCCAGCAGCTTTTTAGGACAGGGGGCTAATTCACCCCTCCACTTT. Translated, it gives CASSFLGQGANSPLHF.

The gene calls are TRBV24-1 and TRBJ1-2; 7 positions match TRBD1. The CDR3 is made up of 13 amino acids. CDR1 KGHDR and CDR2 SFDVKD come from the germline V gene. With 12 bases clipped from V and 4 bases from J, the junction kept 10 bases outside the gene matches. The chain's CDR3 is CAANSGGSYGYTF. The CDR3 nucleotides read TGTGCCGCAAATTCAGGGGGGTCCTATGGCTACACCTTC.

This clone was recorded once. The rearrangement joins TRBV2 to TRBJ2-3; 7 bases map to TRBD2. Germline V lookup: CDR1 SNHLY, CDR2 FYNNEI. The CDR3 loop spans 14 amino acids. The ends lost 4 bases at V and 6 bases at J; junction bases unmatched: 7. In DNA form, the CDR3 reads TGTGCCAGCAGTGTGGGTGATAGCGGGGATACGCAGTATTTT. Translation: CASSVGDSGDTQYF.

This clone was observed once. The chain has TRBV12-5 and TRBJ2-7; possibly TRBD1 for D (5 bases). Trimming stripped 6 bases from V and 3 bases from J, with 9 bases between. This CDR3 has 12 amino acids. Looked up from germline, CDR1 is LGHNT and CDR2 is FRNRAP. CDR3 DNA sequence: TGTGCTAGTGGCCAAGACAGCTACGAGCAGTACTTC. Translation gives CASGQDSYEQYF. Looking up the rest from reference TRBV12-5 and TRBJ2-7 gives the full variable domain: DARVTQTPRHKVTEMGQEVTMRCQPILGHNTVFWYRQTMMQGLELLAYFRNRAPLDDSGMPKDRFSAEMPDATLATLKIQPSEPRDSAVYFCASGQDSYEQYFGPGTRLTVT.

This chain links TRBV4-3 with TRBJ1-2; possibly TRBD1 for D (5 bases). The germline gives CDR1 LGHNA, CDR2 YSLEER. This CDR3 is 14 amino acids long. The V and J ends lost 0 bases and 8 bases respectively, with 13 bases between them. The CDR3 spells CASSQDRRGRGYTF. CDR3 sequence (DNA): TGCGCCAGCAGCCAAGATCGGCGGGGACGGGGCTACACCTTC.

The rearrangement uses TRBV10-3 and TRBJ1-3; 8 bases are a match to TRBD1. CDR3 size: 18 residues. Germline loops: CDR1 ENHRY, CDR2 SYGVKD. V lost 0 bases, J lost 1 base, and 8 bases stayed unmatched. CDR3 coding DNA: TGTGCCATCAGTGAGTCAAGCGGACACAGGGGGTCTGGAAACACCATATATTTT. Translation gives CAISESSGHRGSGNTIYF.

This chain uses TRBV7-2 with TRBJ2-4; a weak D match, TRBD1 (6 bases). Trimming took off 1 base at V and 0 bases at J, with 13 bases between the two ends. There are 17 residues in the CDR3. Germline CDR1 is SGHTA and CDR2 is FQGNSA. In nucleotides, the CDR3 is TGTGCCAGCAGCTTAGACTGGGGGCTGATAGCCAAAAACATTCAGTACTTC. Protein product: CASSLDWGLIAKNIQYF.

This chain connects TRBV2 to TRBJ2-4, with 7 bases lining up with TRBD1. Unmatched junction bases numbered 9, after V lost 5 bases and J lost 5 bases. The germline gives CDR1 SNHLY, CDR2 FYNNEI. There are 15 residues in the CDR3. CDR3 protein: CASSRQGGKENIQYF. The CDR3 bases are TGTGCCAGCAGTAGACAGGGTGGGAAGGAAAACATTCAGTACTTC.